Below, 6 T cell receptor beta chains from the same sample are listed, as sequenced in a study of blood T cell repertoires in COVID-19. The method was immunoSEQ multiplex PCR; TCRdb's version includes in-frame clones alone and lacks a portion of them. The table records 30,000 to 40,000 clones, more than 70% of them present only once. The sample comprised peripheral blood. Receptor source: a human donor with active COVID-19. The donor label of this sample is uncertain.

The CDR3 DNA sequence: TGTGCCAGCAGCTCCGACTCTTGGAACTATGGCTACACCTTC. Its translation is CASSSDSWNYGYTF. This sequence joins TRBV7-2 and TRBJ1-2; D not resolved. Trimming cost V 4 bases and J 2 bases, with 11 bases left between them. Per the germline V gene, CDR1 is SGHTA and CDR2 is FQGNSA. This CDR3 is built from 14 residues.

This clone appeared once. The CDR3 DNA sequence: TGTGCCATCAGTGAGTCGAATGGACAGGCGTATGGCTACACCTTC. Its translation: CAISESNGQAYGYTF. The gene calls are TRBV10-3 and TRBJ1-2, with 7 bases fitting TRBD1. The CDR3 covers 15 residues. Unmatched junction bases numbered 6, after V lost 0 bases and J lost 5 bases. Germline CDR1 ENHRY, CDR2 SYGVKD.

The chain has TRBV11-2 and TRBJ2-3, with D perhaps matching TRBD1 (6 bases). This CDR3 is 17 amino acids long. Trimming removed 0 bases at V and 8 bases at J, with 21 bases between. Germline values: CDR1 SGHAT, CDR2 FQNNGV. The CDR3 nucleotides read TGTGCCAGCAGCTTAGATAGAGGACCCAGAGGGGGTCGTACGCAGTATTTT. Translated, it gives CASSLDRGPRGGRTQYF.

V and J are TRBV11-3 and TRBJ2-1; D not resolved. Trimming took 3 bases from V and 7 from J, leaving 13 bases between them. From germline, CDR1 is SGHNT and CDR2 YENEEA. CDR3 length: 14 residues. CDR3 protein: CASSLRHSENEQFF. CDR3 in DNA: TGTGCCAGCAGCTTGCGGCATTCGGAGAATGAGCAGTTCTTC.

The chain has TRBV6-5 and TRBJ2-7; D is possibly TRBD1 (6 bases). The CDR3 has 12 residues. The V end was cut by 2 bases, the J end by 6 bases, with 8 bases between. The V gene's germline CDR1 is MNHEY and CDR2 SVGAGI. CDR3 sequence: CASSYGGGEQYF. CDR3 DNA sequence: TGTGCCAGCAGTTACGGGGGCGGCGAGCAGTACTTC.

The chain has TRBV7-3 and TRBJ2-3, with D perhaps TRBD2 (6 bases). From germline, CDR1 is SGHTA and CDR2 FQGTGA. Trimming left V 4 bases short and J 0 bases short, with 11 bases between. This CDR3 comprises 15 residues. CDR3 in amino acids: CASSYRRGSTDTQYF. CDR3 DNA sequence: TGTGCCAGCAGCTATAGGCGGGGTAGCACAGATACGCAGTATTTT. Combining the CDR3 with reference TRBV7-3 and TRBJ2-3 gives the whole variable domain GAGVSQTPSNKVTEKGKYVELRCDPISGHTALYWYRQSLGQGPEFLIYFQGTGAADDSGLPNDRFFAVRPEGSVSTLKIQRTERGDSAVYLCASSYRRGSTDTQYFGPGTRLTVL.